This TCR beta chain appears in the sequencing data of a study of OX40 agonist ivuxolimab in advanced cancers. Study at large: Each dose-escalation patient presented with hepatocellular carcinoma, melanoma, renal cell or head and neck cancer.

V trimming: 5 bases; J trimming: 0 bases; junction bases outside the gene matches: 13. Germline CDR1 is SEHNR and CDR2 is FQNEAQ (reference sequence). This CDR3 spans 18 amino acids. Clones were read by immunoSEQ multiplex PCR, and TCRdb kept only the in-frame ones, dropping some. The sample holds 82,000 or so clones, approximately 85% seen once. The chain joins TRBV7-9 to TRBJ2-5; TRBD2 matches at 9 bases. The source of this sequence is an adult with an advanced solid tumor such as melanoma, head and neck, liver or kidney cancer. The sequencing here drew on CD4+ or CD8+ T cells sorted from blood, taken in a trial of the OX40 agonist ivuxolimab. The CDR3: CASSPRVAGDPYQETQYF. The CDR3 DNA reads as TGTGCCAGCAGCCCCCGGGTAGCGGGGGACCCCTACCAAGAGACCCAGTACTTC.